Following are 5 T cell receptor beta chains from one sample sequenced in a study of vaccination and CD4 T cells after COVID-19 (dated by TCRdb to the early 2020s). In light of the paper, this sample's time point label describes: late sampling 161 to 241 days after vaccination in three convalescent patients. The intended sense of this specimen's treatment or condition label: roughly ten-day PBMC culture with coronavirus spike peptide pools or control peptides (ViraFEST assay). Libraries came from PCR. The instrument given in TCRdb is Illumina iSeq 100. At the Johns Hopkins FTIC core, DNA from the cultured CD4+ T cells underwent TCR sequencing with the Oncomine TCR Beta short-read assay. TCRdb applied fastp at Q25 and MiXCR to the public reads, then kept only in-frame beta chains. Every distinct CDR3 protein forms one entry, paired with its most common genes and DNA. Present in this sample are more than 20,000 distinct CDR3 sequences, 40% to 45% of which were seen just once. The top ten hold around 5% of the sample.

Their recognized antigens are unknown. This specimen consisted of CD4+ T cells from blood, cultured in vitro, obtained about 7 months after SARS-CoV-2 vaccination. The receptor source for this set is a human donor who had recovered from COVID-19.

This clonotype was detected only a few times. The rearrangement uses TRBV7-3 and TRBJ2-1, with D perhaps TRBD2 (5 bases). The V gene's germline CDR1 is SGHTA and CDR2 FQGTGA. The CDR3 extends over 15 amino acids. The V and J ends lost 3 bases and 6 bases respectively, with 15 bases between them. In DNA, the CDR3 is TGTGCCAGCAGCTTGGGCGGGCAACTCTCCAATGAGCAGTTCTTC. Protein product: CASSLGGQLSNEQFF.

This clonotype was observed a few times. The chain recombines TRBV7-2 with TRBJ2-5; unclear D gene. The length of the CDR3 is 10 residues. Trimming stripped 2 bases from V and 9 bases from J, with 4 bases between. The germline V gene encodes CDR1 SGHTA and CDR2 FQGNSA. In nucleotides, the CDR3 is TGTGCCAGCAGCTTACAGCCCCAGTACTTC. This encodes CASSLQPQYF. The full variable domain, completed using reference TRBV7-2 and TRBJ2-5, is GAGVSQSPSNKVTEKGKDVELRCDPISGHTALYWYRQSLGQGLEFLIYFQGNSAPDKSGLPSDRFSAERTGGSVSTLTIQRTQQEDSAVYLCASSLQPQYFGPGTRLLVL.

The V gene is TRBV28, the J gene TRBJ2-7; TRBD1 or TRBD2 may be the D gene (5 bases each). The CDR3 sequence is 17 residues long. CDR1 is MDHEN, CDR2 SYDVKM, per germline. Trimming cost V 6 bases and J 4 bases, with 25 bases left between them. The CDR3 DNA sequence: TGTGCCAGCAGAACCCAATCCGGGGCCATCCTTGGTTACGAGCAGTACTTC. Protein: CASRTQSGAILGYEQYF.

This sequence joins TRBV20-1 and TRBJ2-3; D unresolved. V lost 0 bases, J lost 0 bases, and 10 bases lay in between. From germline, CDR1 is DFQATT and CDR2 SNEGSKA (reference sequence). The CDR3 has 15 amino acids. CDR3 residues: CSARDWTSSTDTQYF. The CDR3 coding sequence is TGCAGTGCTAGAGATTGGACGTCTAGCACAGATACGCAGTATTTT.

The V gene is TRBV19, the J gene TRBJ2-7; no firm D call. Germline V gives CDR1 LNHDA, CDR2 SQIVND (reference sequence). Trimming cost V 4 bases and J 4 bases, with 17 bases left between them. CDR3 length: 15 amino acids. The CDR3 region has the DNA TGTGCCAGTAGTAACCCTGGCGCTACCCTATACGAGCAGTACTTC. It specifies CASSNPGATLYEQYF.